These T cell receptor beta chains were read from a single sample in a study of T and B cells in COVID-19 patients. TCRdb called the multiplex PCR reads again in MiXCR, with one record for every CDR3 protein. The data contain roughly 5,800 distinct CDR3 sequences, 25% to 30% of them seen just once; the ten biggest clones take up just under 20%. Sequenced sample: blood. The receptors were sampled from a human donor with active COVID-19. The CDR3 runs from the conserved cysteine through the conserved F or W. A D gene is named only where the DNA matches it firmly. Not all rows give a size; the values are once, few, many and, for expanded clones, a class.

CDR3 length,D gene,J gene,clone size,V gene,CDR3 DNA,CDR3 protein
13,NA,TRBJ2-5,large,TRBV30,TGTGCCTGGAGGGGGAAAGGGCAAGAGACCCAGTACTTC,CAWRGKGQETQYF
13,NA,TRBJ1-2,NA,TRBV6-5,TGTGCCAGCAGTCTGAGGGCTAACTATGGCTACACCTTC,CASSLRANYGYTF
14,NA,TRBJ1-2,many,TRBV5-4,TGTGCCAGCAGCCTCAGGACACCGGAATATGGCTACACCTTC,CASSLRTPEYGYTF
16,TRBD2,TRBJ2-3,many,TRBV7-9,TGTGCCAGCAGCCACCGTAGCGGGGCTAGCACAGATACGCAGTATTTT,CASSHRSGASTDTQYF
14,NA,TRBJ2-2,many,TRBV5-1,TGCGCCAGCAGATACGGACAGAACACCGGGGAGCTGTTTTTT,CASRYGQNTGELFF
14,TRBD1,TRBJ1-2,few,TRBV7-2,TGTGCCAGCAGCAAAGGGGGCGCGGGCTATGGCTACACCTTC,CASSKGGAGYGYTF
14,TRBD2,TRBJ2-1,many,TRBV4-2,TGTGCCAGCAGCCCTTGGACTAGCTACCATGAGCAGTTCTTC,CASSPWTSYHEQFF
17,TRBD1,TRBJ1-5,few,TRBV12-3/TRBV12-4,TGTGCCAGCAGTTTAGGGGGCGCTGGACAGGGAAATCAGCCCCAGCATTTT,CASSLGGAGQGNQPQHF
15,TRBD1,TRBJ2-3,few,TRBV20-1,TGCAGTGCCAGACAAAGACAGGGGACCTCAGATACGCAGTATTTT,CSARQRQGTSDTQYF
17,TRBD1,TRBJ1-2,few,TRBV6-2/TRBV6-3,TGTGCCAGCACCGGAGGGACAGGGGGCTTACTTTGGTATGGCTACACCTTC,CASTGGTGGLLWYGYTF
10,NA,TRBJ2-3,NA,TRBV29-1,TGCAGCGCTGGGACAGATACGCAGTATTTT,CSAGTDTQYF
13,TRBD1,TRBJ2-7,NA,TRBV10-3,TGTGCCATCAGTAGTAAGGGGGCTGAGGAGCAGTACTTC,CAISSKGAEEQYF
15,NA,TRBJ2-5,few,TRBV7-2,TGTGCCAGCAGCTTATCGGGGCCAGGCCAAGAGACCCAGTACTTC,CASSLSGPGQETQYF
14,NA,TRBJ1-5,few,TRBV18,TGTGCCAGCTCACCAGGGATTAGCAATCAGCCCCAGCATTTT,CASSPGISNQPQHF
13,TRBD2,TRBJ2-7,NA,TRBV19,TGTGCCAGTAGTCAATCCGGGACTAGCAATCGGTACTTC,CASSQSGTSNRYF
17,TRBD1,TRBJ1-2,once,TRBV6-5,TGTGCCAGCGTTACCGGGACAGGGGTTTCGCGCGGCTATGGCTACACCTTC,CASVTGTGVSRGYGYTF
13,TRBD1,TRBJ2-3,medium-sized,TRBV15,TGTGCCACCAGTGGACAGGGACTAGATACGCAGTATTTT,CATSGQGLDTQYF
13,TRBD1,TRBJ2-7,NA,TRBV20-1,TGCAGTGCTACAGGGGACAGGTACTACGAGCAGTACTTC,CSATGDRYYEQYF
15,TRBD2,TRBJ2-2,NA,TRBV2,TGTGCCAGCAGTGCTCCCGGGACTAGTTTCGGGGAGCTGTTTTTT,CASSAPGTSFGELFF
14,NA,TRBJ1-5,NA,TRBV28,TGTGCCAGCCAAATGGGGGGGGGCGGGCAGCCCCAGCATTTT,CASQMGGGGQPQHF
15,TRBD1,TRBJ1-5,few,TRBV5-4,TGTGCCAGCAGCCCAGAGACAGGGGAGAATCAGCCCCAGCATTTT,CASSPETGENQPQHF
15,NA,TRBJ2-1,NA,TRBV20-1,TGCAGTGCGTCGTCAAGCGGGTCCGCCTACAATGAGCAGTTCTTC,CSASSSGSAYNEQFF
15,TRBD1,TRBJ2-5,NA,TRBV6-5,TGTGCCAGCAGCTTCGGAGCAGGGGGCGGGGAGACCCAGTACTTC,CASSFGAGGGETQYF
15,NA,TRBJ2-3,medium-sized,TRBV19,TGTGCCAGTAGTAGGGGAACCTGGAACACAGATACGCAGTATTTT,CASSRGTWNTDTQYF
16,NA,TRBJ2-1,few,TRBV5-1,TGCGCCAGCAGCTTGGCCGCACTAGTCCCATCCAATGAGCAGTTCTTC,CASSLAALVPSNEQFF
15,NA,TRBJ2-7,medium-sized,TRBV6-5,TGTGCCAGCAGTTACTCAAACAGGAACTTATACGAGCAGTACTTC,CASSYSNRNLYEQYF
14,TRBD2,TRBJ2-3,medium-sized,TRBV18,TGTGCCAGCCACGCGGGGGGGCAAGGAGATACGCAGTATTTT,CASHAGGQGDTQYF
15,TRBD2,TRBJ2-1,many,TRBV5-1,TGCGCCAGCAGCTCTGCTAGCGGGAGCGGCAATGAGCAGTTCTTC,CASSSASGSGNEQFF
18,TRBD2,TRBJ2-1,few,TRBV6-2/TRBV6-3,TGTGCCAGCAGTTACTCTCTGGAGCTAGCGGGAGCTAGGGTAGAGCAGTTCTTC,CASSYSLELAGARVEQFF
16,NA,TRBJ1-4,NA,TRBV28,TGTGCCAGCAGTTCATTCGTGGAGGCAGACGGTGAAAAACTGTTTTTT,CASSSFVEADGEKLFF
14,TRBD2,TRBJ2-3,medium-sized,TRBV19,TGTGCCAGTTCCTACGGCGGGAGGACAGATACGCAGTATTTT,CASSYGGRTDTQYF
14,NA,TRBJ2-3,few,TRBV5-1,TGCGCCAGCAGCTTGGGACTAGGGACAGATACGCAGTATTTT,CASSLGLGTDTQYF
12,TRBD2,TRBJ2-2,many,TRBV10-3,TGTGCCATCTCGGGGGGAACCGGGGAGCTGTTTTTT,CAISGGTGELFF
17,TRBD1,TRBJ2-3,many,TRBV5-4,TGTGCCAGCAGCTTGTTTTTGGGACAGAGCTTCACAGATACGCAGTATTTT,CASSLFLGQSFTDTQYF
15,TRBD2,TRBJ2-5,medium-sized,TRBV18,TGTGCCAGCTCACCACCAGCGGGAGCTGGGGAGACCCAGTACTTC,CASSPPAGAGETQYF
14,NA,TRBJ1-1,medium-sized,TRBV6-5,TGTGCCAGCAGTCTGACAATTCCGAACACTGAAGCTTTCTTT,CASSLTIPNTEAFF
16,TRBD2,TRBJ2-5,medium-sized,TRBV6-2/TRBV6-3,TGTGCCAGCAGTTACTCGACCGGGGGGTACCAAGAGACCCAGTACTTC,CASSYSTGGYQETQYF
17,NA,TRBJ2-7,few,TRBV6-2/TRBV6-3,TGTGCCAGCAGTTACTCGCCCGGTAGGCAGTACTCCTACGAGCAGTACTTC,CASSYSPGRQYSYEQYF
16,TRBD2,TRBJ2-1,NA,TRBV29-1,TGCAGCGTTGGGGCTAGCGGGGGATTCCCCTACAATGAGCAGTTCTTC,CSVGASGGFPYNEQFF
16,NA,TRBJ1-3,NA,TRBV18,TGTGCCAGCTCACCAGCTTCGGACGGATCTGGAAACACCATATATTTT,CASSPASDGSGNTIYF
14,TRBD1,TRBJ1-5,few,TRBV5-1,TGCGCCAGCAGCTTGTTGCAGGGGGGCGAGCCCCAGCATTTT,CASSLLQGGEPQHF
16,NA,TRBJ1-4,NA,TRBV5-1,TGCGCCAGCAGCTTGGATGCAGCTACAACTAATGAAAAACTGTTTTTT,CASSLDAATTNEKLFF
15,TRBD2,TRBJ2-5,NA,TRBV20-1,TGCAGTGTCTCGGAGGGCGGGGGGTTCCAAGAGACCCAGTACTTC,CSVSEGGGFQETQYF
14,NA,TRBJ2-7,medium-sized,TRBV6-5,TGTGCCAGCAGTTACTGGCAGGGTGACAACGAGCAGTACTTC,CASSYWQGDNEQYF
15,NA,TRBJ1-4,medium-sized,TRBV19,TGTGCCAGTAGTATAGTCAAGGGGTCTAATGAAAAACTGTTTTTT,CASSIVKGSNEKLFF
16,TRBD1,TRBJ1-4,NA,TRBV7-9,TGTGCCAGCAGCTCCTCCCCTAGGGACAGGAATGAAAAACTGTTTTTT,CASSSSPRDRNEKLFF
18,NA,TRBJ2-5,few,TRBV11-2,TGTGCCAGCAGCCAGGGCAGGGTACAGGGGATCGGGGGGGAGACCCAGTACTTC,CASSQGRVQGIGGETQYF
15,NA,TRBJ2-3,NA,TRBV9,TGTGCCAGCAGCGTTTGGGCGGGGGCTTCTTTGGCGCAGTATTTT,CASSVWAGASLAQYF
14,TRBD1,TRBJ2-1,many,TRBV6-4,TGTGCCAGCAGTGCCTGGACAGGCCACAATGAGCAGTTCTTC,CASSAWTGHNEQFF
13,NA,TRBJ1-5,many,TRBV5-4,TGTGCCAGCAGCTTGGACAGCAATCAGCCCCAGCATTTT,CASSLDSNQPQHF
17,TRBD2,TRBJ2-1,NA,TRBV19,TGTGCCAGTAGTACAAGCGGGGGGGCCGTTTTGGTGAATGAGCAGTTCTTC,CASSTSGGAVLVNEQFF
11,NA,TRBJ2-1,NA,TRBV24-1,TGTGCCACCAGTGAGAACAATGAGCAGTTCTTC,CATSENNEQFF
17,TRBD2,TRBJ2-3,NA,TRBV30,TGTGCCTGGACCCGAAAAGAGGGAGGGACGAGTGCAGATACGCAGTATTTT,CAWTRKEGGTSADTQYF
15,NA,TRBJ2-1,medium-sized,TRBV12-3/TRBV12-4,TGTGCCAGCAGTTTTTTAGCGACTTCCTACAATGAGCAGTTCTTC,CASSFLATSYNEQFF
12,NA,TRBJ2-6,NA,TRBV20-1,TGCAGTGCAGGGGGTGGGGCCAACGTCCTGACTTTC,CSAGGGANVLTF
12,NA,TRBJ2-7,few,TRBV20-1,TGCAGTGCTAGATCCCCTACTAGGGAGCAGTACTTC,CSARSPTREQYF
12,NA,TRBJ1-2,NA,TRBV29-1,TGCAGCGTTGGGGCAGATACGCAAGGCTACACCTTC,CSVGADTQGYTF
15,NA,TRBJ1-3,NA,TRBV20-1,TGCAGTGCTGTTCCCAGGGGCCTCCGGGGAAACACCATATATTTT,CSAVPRGLRGNTIYF
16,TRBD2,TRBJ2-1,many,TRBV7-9,TGTGCCAGCAGCCCCAACGGGTCCGGGGGGGCCCATGAGCAGTTCTTC,CASSPNGSGGAHEQFF